This note documents a single T cell receptor beta chain sequence. Its antigen is still unknown. This sample was included in a study of beta chain features in type 1 diabetes. Study-level findings and limits: Type 1 diabetes patients had VDJ junctions that carried fewer insertions and more deletions. Reads derived from cDNA could over-represent cells showing high TCR expression. The naive, central memory and Treg TCRB repertoires of patients appeared to be more similar to one another than those of healthy donors. In every one of the four CD4+ subsets, TCRB CDR3s were moderately but significantly shorter in Type 1 diabetes patients.

Investigators reverse transcribed all isolated RNA, so they sequenced expressed TCRB transcripts. Assay used: immunoSEQ multiplex PCR; TCRdb lists only in-frame clones, some missing. The sample has roughly 730,000 clones; 10% to 15% are singletons. One heparinised blood draw, averaging roughly 120 mL, came from each donor. Germline values: CDR1 GTSNPN, CDR2 SVGIG (reference sequence). CDR3 length: 14 amino acids. The V gene lost 0 bases and the J gene lost 3 bases, with 11 bases spanning the gap. The chain links TRBV30 to TRBJ1-1, with no clear D. Material for sequencing was naive CD4+ T cells from blood. The receptor was derived from a man between 18 and 29 years old with type 1 diabetes. This CDR3 is CAWSVRGIDTEAFF. The CDR3 DNA is TGTGCCTGGAGTGTTCGAGGAATTGACACTGAAGCTTTCTTT.